The clone carrying this T cell receptor beta chain occurred a few times. Its antigen is undetermined. The V gene lost 9 bases and the J gene lost 8 bases, with 11 bases spanning the gap. This CDR3 has 11 residues. Germline CDR1 is MNHNS and CDR2 is SASEGT. Primed by a sample-barcoded 5' primer and a J-beta primer mix, a second PCR proceeded for roughly 7 to 12 cycles. TCRdb itself ran the 5' RACE reads through MiXCR, one entry per CDR3 protein. The sample has hundreds of thousands of distinct CDR3 sequences; about 43% are singletons. The sample comes from a study of blood T cells in healthy people across ages. The sample providers were healthy Caucasian people from Russia, aged roughly 6 to 100. The authors isolated at least 6 million PBMCs per sample. Study-wide results and caveats: When one million T cells were used, diversity estimates were thought to be underestimates. Older age went with lower TCR beta diversity per million T cells, in a roughly linear way.

The sequence derives from a man at least 80 years old in good health. The sequenced sample was blood. The chain recombines TRBV6-1 with TRBJ2-1; D gene uncertain. The CDR3 coding sequence is TGTGCCAGTATTGTCCTCCATGAGCAGTTCTTC. Its translation: CASIVLHEQFF.